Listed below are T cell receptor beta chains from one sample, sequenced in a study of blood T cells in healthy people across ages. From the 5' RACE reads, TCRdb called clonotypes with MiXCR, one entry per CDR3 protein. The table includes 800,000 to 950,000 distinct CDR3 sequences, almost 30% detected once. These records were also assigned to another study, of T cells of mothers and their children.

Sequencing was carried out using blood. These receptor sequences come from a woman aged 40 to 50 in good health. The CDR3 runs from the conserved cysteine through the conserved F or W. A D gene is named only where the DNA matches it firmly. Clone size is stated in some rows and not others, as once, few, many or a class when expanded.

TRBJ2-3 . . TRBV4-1 CASRPPGGRSDTQYF TGCGCCAGCAGGCCCCCGGGGGGCAGGTCAGATACGCAGTATTTT
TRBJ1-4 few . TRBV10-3 CAISESSFSDTLFF TGTGCCATCAGTGAGTCTTCCTTCTCGGACACGCTGTTTTTT
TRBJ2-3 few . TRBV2 CASSDVGRTDTQYF TGTGCCAGCAGTGATGTGGGGCGCACAGATACGCAGTATTTT
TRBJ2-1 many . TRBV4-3 CASSQAGASYNEQFF TGCGCCAGCAGCCAAGCGGGGGCCTCCTACAATGAGCAGTTCTTC
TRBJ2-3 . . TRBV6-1 CASSGLGSDTQYF TGTGCCAGCAGTGGTCTAGGATCCGATACGCAGTATTTT
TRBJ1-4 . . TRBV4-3 CASSQTPEGRNEKLFF TGCGCCAGCAGCCAGACGCCCGAGGGTCGTAATGAAAAACTGTTTTTT
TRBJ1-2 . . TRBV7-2 CASGLAYYGYTF TGTGCCAGCGGGCTGGCATACTATGGCTACACCTTC
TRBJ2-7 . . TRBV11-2 CASLTGVGSYEQYF TGTGCCAGCCTCACGGGCGTAGGTTCCTACGAGCAGTACTTC
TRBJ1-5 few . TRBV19 CASTSTGGPQPQHF TGTGCCAGTACCTCGACGGGGGGGCCCCAGCCCCAGCATTTT
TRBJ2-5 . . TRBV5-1 CASSSVTGQETQYF TGCGCCAGCAGTTCAGTGACAGGCCAAGAGACCCAGTACTTC
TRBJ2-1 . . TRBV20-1 CSARVSVSGEQFF TGCAGTGCTAGAGTTAGCGTTTCGGGTGAGCAGTTCTTC
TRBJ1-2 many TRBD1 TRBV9 CASSSDRGATNYGYTF TGTGCCAGCAGTTCCGACAGGGGGGCGACTAACTATGGCTACACCTTC
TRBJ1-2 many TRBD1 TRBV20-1 CSARTRDRYGYTF TGCAGTGCTAGAACCCGGGACAGATATGGCTACACCTTC
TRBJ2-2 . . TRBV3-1 CASSQDLVTGELFF TGTGCCAGCAGCCAAGATCTGGTGACCGGGGAGCTGTTTTTT
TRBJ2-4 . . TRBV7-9 CASSLVVNIQYF TGTGCCAGCAGCTTAGTAGTAAACATTCAGTACTTC
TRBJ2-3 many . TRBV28 CASSPDPTDTQYF TGTGCCAGCAGCCCGGACCCCACAGATACGCAGTATTTT
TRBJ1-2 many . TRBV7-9 CASSVKEAPNYGYTF TGTGCCAGCAGCGTAAAGGAGGCCCCCAACTATGGCTACACCTTC
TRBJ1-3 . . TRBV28 CAVVGNTIYF TGTGCCGTAGTTGGAAACACCATATATTTT
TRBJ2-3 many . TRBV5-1 CASSLATTGHNTDTQYF TGCGCCAGCAGCTTGGCAACTACAGGACATAACACAGATACGCAGTATTTT
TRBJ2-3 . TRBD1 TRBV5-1 CASSSSRGRDTQYF TGCGCCAGCTCGAGTAGCAGGGGGCGAGATACGCAGTATTTT
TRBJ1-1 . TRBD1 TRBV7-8 CASSVQGVAEAFF TGTGCCAGCAGCGTGCAGGGGGTGGCTGAAGCTTTCTTT
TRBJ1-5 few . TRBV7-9 CASSATAQPQHF TGTGCCAGCAGCGCGACAGCTCAGCCCCAGCATTTT
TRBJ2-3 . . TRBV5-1 CASSSQAGAFTDTQYF TGCGCCAGCAGCTCGCAGGCAGGGGCTTTCACAGATACGCAGTATTTT
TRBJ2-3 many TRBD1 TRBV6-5 CASRDRATDTQYF TGTGCCAGTCGGGACAGGGCGACAGATACGCAGTATTTT
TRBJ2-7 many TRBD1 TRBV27 CASSLGTGRHYEQYF TGTGCCAGCAGTTTGGGGACAGGGAGGCACTACGAGCAGTACTTC
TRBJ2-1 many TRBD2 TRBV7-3 CASSLLGGLGNEQFF TGTGCCAGCAGCTTATTGGGGGGGTTGGGAAATGAGCAGTTCTTC
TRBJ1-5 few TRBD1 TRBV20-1 CSARERTGGYNQPQHF TGCAGTGCTAGGGAAAGGACAGGGGGATACAATCAGCCCCAGCATTTT
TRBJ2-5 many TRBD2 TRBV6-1 CASSEGGLAGGLETQYF TGTGCCAGCAGTGAAGGCGGACTAGCGGGGGGGCTAGAGACCCAGTACTTC
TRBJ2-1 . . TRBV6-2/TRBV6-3 CASSPKLAVAYNEQFF TGTGCCAGCAGTCCAAAACTAGCAGTGGCCTACAATGAGCAGTTCTTC
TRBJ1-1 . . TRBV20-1 CSAPDRTRAFF TGCAGTGCTCCCGACAGGACTCGGGCTTTCTTT
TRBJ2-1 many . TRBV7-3 CASSSGRDNEQFF TGTGCCAGCAGTTCCGGGCGGGACAATGAGCAGTTCTTC
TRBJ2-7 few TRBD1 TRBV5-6 CASSIGTEVYF TGTGCCAGCAGCATCGGGACAGAAGTGTACTTC
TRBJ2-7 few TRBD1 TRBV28 CASSFGTARYEQYF TGTGCCAGCAGTTTTGGGACAGCACGATACGAGCAGTACTTC
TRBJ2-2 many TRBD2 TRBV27 CASSPYREGLSGELFF TGTGCCAGCAGCCCTTATCGGGAGGGGTTATCCGGGGAGCTGTTTTTT
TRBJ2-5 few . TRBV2 CAGGTAGTQYF TGTGCCGGCGGGACAGCCGGGACCCAGTACTTC
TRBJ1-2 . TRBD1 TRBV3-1 CASRNRGAYGYTF TGTGCCAGCAGAAACAGGGGGGCATATGGCTACACCTTC
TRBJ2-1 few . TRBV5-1 CASSSEWTRAYNEQFF TGCGCCAGCAGCTCCGAATGGACAAGAGCCTACAATGAGCAGTTCTTC